This paragraph reports one T cell receptor (beta chain). This clonotype was seen a few times. Its antigen has not been determined. Base qualities are not at hand, and no much larger clone is one base apart. Sequences SGHVS (CDR1) and FNYEAQ (CDR2) are obtained from the germline V gene. V is cut back by 6 bases and J by 0 bases, with 11 bases in the junction unmatched. The cysteine opens and the phenylalanine closes a CDR3 of 17 amino acids. Just CDR3 DNA is preserved here, 51 bases in frame from base 1. This entry belongs to a study of T-cell reconstitution after alpha-beta-depleted transplantation in children (dated by TCRdb to the mid-2010s). About the investigation overall: T-cell immune reconstitution after TCRalphabeta/CD19-depleted allogeneic hematopoietic cell transplantation in children was quantitatively tracked in the study by means of TCR repertoire profiling.

Library prep was done by PCR. The listed sequencing device is Illumina HiSeq 2500. TCR library preparation used molecular barcoding, with unique molecular identifiers applied to normalize quantification of the TCRbeta repertoire. TCRdb trimmed the raw reads at Q25, called clones with MiXCR and kept productive beta chains. Merged by CDR3 protein, the rows form single entries marked with the most common genes and DNA. The sample yields a few hundred thousand distinct CDR3 sequences; around 12% were counted once. Around 6% of the sample rests with the top ten. The chain is encoded by TRBV7-6 joined to TRBJ2-5, with 9 junctional bases fitting TRBD2. This clonotype was sampled from a human donor who donated a stem cell graft to a child with combined immunodeficiency. The sequenced sample was PBMCs from the stem cell graft donor, obtained from the stem cell graft. The sequenced DNA: TGTGCCAGCAGATCCCTAGGTAGCGGGGGCCACCAAGAGACCCAGTACTTC. Translated, this gives CASRSLGSGGHQETQYF.